A selection of T cell receptor beta chains follows, all from one sample in a study of blood T cells in healthy people across ages. In TCRdb, the 5' RACE reads were re-called with MiXCR into one record per CDR3 protein. The table has about a million distinct CDR3 sequences, around 54% seen once. Source material: blood. The receptors come from a woman aged 60 to 75 in good health. CDR3s include the opening cysteine and the closing phenylalanine or tryptophan. A D gene is named only where the DNA matches it firmly. Clone size is given for some rows only: seen once, a few or many times, or a class if the clone is expanded.

clone size,CDR3 length,V gene,D gene,J gene,CDR3 protein,CDR3 DNA
few,17,TRBV4-1,TRBD2,TRBJ2-5,CASSHGQGLAGEETQYF,TGCGCCAGCAGCCACGGACAAGGACTAGCGGGAGAAGAGACCCAGTACTTC
NA,15,TRBV10-3,TRBD2,TRBJ2-5,CAISEGGGRSETQYF,TGTGCCATCAGTGAAGGTGGCGGGAGGTCAGAGACCCAGTACTTC
NA,14,TRBV9,NA,TRBJ2-7,CASSRQQASYEQYF,TGTGCCAGCAGCCGGCAACAGGCGAGCTACGAGCAGTACTTC
NA,14,TRBV12-3/TRBV12-4,NA,TRBJ2-7,CASSTSVQSYEQYF,TGTGCCAGCAGTACCTCAGTACAGTCCTACGAGCAGTACTTC
few,16,TRBV12-3/TRBV12-4,NA,TRBJ2-2,CASSLGASANTGELFF,TGTGCCAGCAGTTTAGGGGCTAGCGCGAACACCGGGGAGCTGTTTTTT
NA,12,TRBV20-1,NA,TRBJ2-3,CSASEATDTQYF,TGCAGTGCTTCGGAGGCGACAGATACGCAGTATTTT
NA,13,TRBV20-1,NA,TRBJ2-3,CSAQGVRSDTQYF,TGCAGTGCCCAAGGGGTACGCTCAGATACGCAGTATTTT
once,15,TRBV18,TRBD1,TRBJ2-4,CASSPGAGGGNIQYF,TGTGCCAGCTCCCCAGGTGCAGGGGGCGGGAACATTCAGTACTTC
few,11,TRBV7-2,TRBD2,TRBJ2-7,CASSKRGVQYF,TGTGCCAGCAGCAAGCGGGGAGTTCAGTACTTC
NA,18,TRBV24-1,TRBD2,TRBJ2-3,CATSDRQRLAGDLDTQYF,TGTGCCACCAGTGATCGCCAAAGACTAGCGGGAGATCTAGATACGCAGTATTTT
NA,15,TRBV7-9,NA,TRBJ2-7,CASSLVFKGNYEQYF,TGTGCCAGCAGCTTAGTTTTCAAGGGAAACTACGAGCAGTACTTC
few,14,TRBV29-1,NA,TRBJ2-5,CSWGGGETQETQYF,TGCAGCTGGGGCGGGGGCGAAACACAAGAGACCCAGTACTTC
once,13,TRBV9,NA,TRBJ2-3,CASSVVQTDTQYF,TGTGCCAGCAGCGTAGTGCAAACAGATACGCAGTATTTT
once,14,TRBV20-1,NA,TRBJ1-5,CSARVSWSNQPQHF,TGCAGTGCTAGAGTTTCATGGAGCAATCAGCCCCAGCATTTT
NA,14,TRBV28,NA,TRBJ2-2,CASSTLQGPGELFF,TGTGCCAGCAGTACTCTCCAGGGCCCCGGGGAGCTGTTTTTT
NA,12,TRBV6-2/TRBV6-3,TRBD2,TRBJ2-3,CASDGAGTSMYF,TGTGCCAGCGATGGAGCTGGGACTAGCATGTATTTT
NA,19,TRBV7-2,TRBD2,TRBJ2-5,CASSFQPGLAGVSGETQYF,TGTGCCAGCAGCTTCCAGCCGGGACTAGCGGGAGTCTCCGGAGAGACCCAGTACTTC
NA,14,TRBV4-1,TRBD1,TRBJ1-5,CASSQDRGFDPQHF,TGCGCCAGCAGCCAAGACAGGGGGTTCGATCCCCAGCATTTT
NA,17,TRBV20-1,NA,TRBJ2-5,CSARDWRSGGNQETQYF,TGCAGTGCTAGAGATTGGAGGAGTGGGGGAAACCAAGAGACCCAGTACTTC
few,11,TRBV29-1,NA,TRBJ2-5,CSVVFSETQYF,TGCAGCGTTGTTTTCTCAGAGACCCAGTACTTC